A single sample is the source of the 32 T cell receptor beta chains below, sequenced in a study of blood T cell repertoires in COVID-19. Only in-frame clones appear in the TCRdb table, and some are missing; sequencing was by immunoSEQ multiplex PCR. This sample has 250,000 to 300,000 clones, with 84% found just once. Sequencing was done on a sample of peripheral blood. The receptors derive from a man aged 60 to 69 with acute or convalescent COVID-19.

The chain carries TRBV11-3 and TRBJ1-1; tentative D call: TRBD1 (5 bases). V lost 1 base, J lost 5 bases, and 17 bases lay in between. There are 16 residues in the CDR3. Germline lookup yields CDR1 SGHNT and CDR2 YENEEA. CDR3 DNA sequence: TGTGCCAGCAGCTTAGGGGGCCAGGGCCTGGGAACTGAAGCTTTCTTT. As protein: CASSLGGQGLGTEAFF.

V gene TRBV10-3 combines with J gene TRBJ1-2, with 9 bases identical to TRBD1. The V segment lost 0 bases and the J segment 8 bases; nucleotides outside the gene matches: 13. Germline CDR1 and CDR2: ENHRY and SYGVKD. This CDR3 is built from 17 residues. The CDR3 is CAISESKARGQGNGYTF. The CDR3 DNA reads as TGTGCCATCAGTGAGTCGAAGGCCCGGGGACAGGGAAACGGCTACACCTTC.

This clone occurred once. CDR3 in amino acids: CASSSTGEYEQYF. The CDR3 DNA is TGCGCCAGCAGCTCTACAGGGGAGTACGAGCAGTACTTC. The chain recombines TRBV5-1 with TRBJ2-7, with 7 bases lining up with TRBD1. The CDR3 is 13 residues long. Germline V gene lookup returns CDR1 SGHRS and CDR2 YFSETQ. V lost 3 bases and J lost 4; bases outside the gene matches: 4. Drawing the rest from reference TRBV5-1 and TRBJ2-7, the complete variable domain is KAGVTQTPRYLIKTRGQQVTLSCSPISGHRSVSWYQQTPGQGLQFLFEYFSETQRNKGNFPGRFSGRQFSNSRSEMNVSTLELGDSALYLCASSSTGEYEQYFGPGTRLTVT.

V and J are TRBV28 and TRBJ2-7, with 11 bases matching TRBD2. The CDR3 spans 16 residues. Germline CDR1 is MDHEN and CDR2 is SYDVKM. With V trimmed by 5 bases and J by 3 bases, 9 bases remained unmatched. CDR3 nucleotide sequence: TGTGCCAGCAGTCCAGGGACTAGCGGAGCAGTCTACGAGCAGTACTTC. This codes for CASSPGTSGAVYEQYF.

V usage is TRBV29-1 and J usage is TRBJ2-7, with a tentative D call TRBD2 (6 bases). With 5 bases removed from V and 2 bases from J, the gap between germline ends came to 13 bases. Germline V CDR1 and CDR2: SQVTM, ANQGSEA. The CDR3 loop spans 13 amino acids. CDR3 in DNA: TGCAGCGTTCTTGAGGGAGGCGCCTACGAGCAGTACTTC. Protein product: CSVLEGGAYEQYF.

J is TRBJ1-1 and V is TRBV5-8; TRBD1 is a possible D gene (6 bases). Germline values: CDR1 SGHTS, CDR2 YDEGEE. This CDR3 spans 12 amino acids. Trimming removed 0 bases from V and 10 bases from J, with 10 bases in between. CDR3 sequence reads: CASSLGVGGAFF. CDR3 sequence (DNA): TGTGCCAGCAGCTTGGGGGTAGGGGGAGCTTTCTTT.

This chain links TRBV3-1 (or the pseudogene TRBV3-2) with TRBJ2-7; maybe TRBD2 (6 bases). This CDR3 comprises 16 residues. Germline lookup yields CDR1 LGHDT and CDR2 YNNKEL (reference sequence). Trimming stripped 4 bases from V and 4 bases from J, with 20 bases between. The DNA for the CDR3 is TGTGCCAGCAGCCTAGGGCGGGCGGGGCTGTCGTACGAGCAGTACTTC. It translates to CASSLGRAGLSYEQYF.

J is TRBJ2-1 and V is TRBV28, with D unclear. V shed 8 bases and J shed 4 bases, with 9 bases lying between them. The CDR3 is made up of 12 amino acids. CDR1 and CDR2 (germline): MDHEN, SYDVKM. The CDR3 region has the DNA TGTGCCAGCTGGCAGAATTACAATGAGCAGTTCTTC. It translates to CASWQNYNEQFF.

The chain uses TRBV9 and TRBJ2-4; the D gene is possibly TRBD2 (6 bases). The CDR3 loop spans 14 amino acids. CDR1 is SGDLS and CDR2 is YYNGEE in the germline V gene. Trimming cost V 3 bases and J 4 bases, with 11 bases left between them. This CDR3 is CASSATGRKNIQYF. The CDR3 nucleotides read TGTGCCAGCAGCGCTACCGGGAGAAAAAACATTCAGTACTTC.

This chain joins TRBV7-2 and TRBJ2-2; TRBD2 is a possible D gene (6 bases). V was cut by 3 bases and J by 2 bases, with 10 bases left in between. This CDR3 has 15 amino acids. Germline V gives CDR1 SGHTA, CDR2 FQGNSA. The CDR3 is CASSFVGLNTGELFF. The CDR3 nucleotides read TGTGCCAGCAGCTTCGTGGGACTTAACACCGGGGAGCTGTTTTTT.

The chain joins TRBV28 to TRBJ2-5; D is undetermined. The CDR3 covers 15 residues. V lost 4 bases and J 2 bases, leaving 14 bases between the germline ends. Germline values: CDR1 MDHEN, CDR2 SYDVKM. CDR3 in amino acids: CASSSPPDGQETQYF. The CDR3 nucleotides are TGTGCCAGCAGTTCCCCCCCAGACGGGCAAGAGACCCAGTACTTC.

DNA of the CDR3: TGTGCCAGCAGTTACGACAAGCAGTACTTC. Its translation: CASSYDKQYF. The chain carries TRBV6-2 or TRBV6-3 and TRBJ2-7, with no clear D. The CDR3 has 10 amino acids. Trimming removed 2 bases from V and 8 bases from J, with 4 bases in between. The germline V gene has CDR1 MNHEY and CDR2 SVGEGT.

This clone was seen a handful of times. The chain recombines TRBV15 with TRBJ1-5; no clear D. V lost 0 bases, J lost 4 bases, and 10 bases lay in between. This CDR3 is built from 15 residues. Germline V CDR1 and CDR2: LNHNV, YYDKDF (reference sequence). Here the CDR3 reads CATSRDASFNQPQHF. CDR3 DNA sequence: TGTGCCACCAGCAGAGATGCGAGTTTTAATCAGCCCCAGCATTTT.

The chain employs TRBV3-1 (or the pseudogene TRBV3-2) and TRBJ2-7, with 8 bases that match TRBD1. This CDR3 spans 14 amino acids. The germline V gene encodes CDR1 LGHDT and CDR2 YNNKEL (reference sequence). After removal of 1 base from V and 6 bases from J, the junction contained 5 bases not matched to a gene. The CDR3 spells CASSQAGTGAEQYF. The CDR3 nucleotides are TGTGCCAGCAGCCAAGCCGGGACAGGAGCCGAGCAGTACTTC.

This chain's CDR3 is CASSLVGRGEETQYF. In DNA, the CDR3 is TGCGCCAGCAGCTTGGTTGGTCGGGGGGAAGAGACCCAGTACTTC. The chain joins TRBV5-1 to TRBJ2-5, with 7 bases that match TRBD2. The V segment lost 0 bases and the J segment 3 bases; nucleotides outside the gene matches: 5. The CDR3 has 15 amino acids. Germline V lookup: CDR1 SGHRS, CDR2 YFSETQ.

The gene calls are TRBV29-1 and TRBJ1-1, with D hard to call. CDR1 is SQVTM, CDR2 ANQGSEA, per germline. The CDR3 spans 12 residues. The germline V and J ends were trimmed by 5 bases and 1 base, with 8 bases remaining between them. In DNA, the CDR3 is TGCAGCGTTCGCGGCCGGAACACTGAAGCTTTCTTT. Translation: CSVRGRNTEAFF.

The rearrangement links TRBV2 to TRBJ1-4, with 11 nucleotides matching TRBD1. V shed 6 bases, J shed 8 bases, and the junction held 11 bases outside the gene matches. In germline, CDR1 is SNHLY, CDR2 FYNNEI. The CDR3 sequence is 16 residues long. In DNA form, the CDR3 reads TGTGCCAGCAGCAGTCGCCATGGGACAGGGGGGGAAAAACTGTTTTTT. Translation gives CASSSRHGTGGEKLFF.

This chain uses TRBV27 with TRBJ1-1; TRBD1 matches 8 bases. The CDR3 runs 14 residues. Looked up from germline, CDR1 is MNHEY and CDR2 is SMNVEV (reference sequence). Trimming removed 5 bases from V and 4 bases from J; junction bases left unmatched: 6. CDR3 in amino acids: CASSPGGRGTEAFF. CDR3 coding DNA: TGTGCCAGCAGTCCAGGGGGCCGTGGCACTGAAGCTTTCTTT.

This clone was recorded only once. V usage is TRBV7-2 and J usage is TRBJ2-7; 9 bases are a match to TRBD2. Trimming took 5 bases from V and 2 from J; bases not matched to a gene: 10. Germline CDR1 reads SGHTA; CDR2 reads FQGNSA. The CDR3 contains 16 residues. The chain's CDR3 is CASSPTVTSGAYEQYF. The DNA of the CDR3 is TGTGCCAGCAGCCCAACAGTGACTAGCGGTGCCTACGAGCAGTACTTC. The entire variable domain, with the rest obtained from reference TRBV7-2 and TRBJ2-7, is as follows: GAGVSQSPSNKVTEKGKDVELRCDPISGHTALYWYRQSLGQGLEFLIYFQGNSAPDKSGLPSDRFSAERTGGSVSTLTIQRTQQEDSAVYLCASSPTVTSGAYEQYFGPGTRLTVT.

As to this clone: Other DNA sequences in the same sample also yield this CDR3. The rearrangement uses TRBV5-1 and TRBJ1-6, with TRBD1 as a possible D gene (5 bases). Germline V lookup: CDR1 SGHRS, CDR2 YFSETQ. This CDR3 has 14 amino acids. V lost 0 bases, J lost 9 bases, and 10 bases lay in between. The CDR3 region is CASSLGQGSSPLHF. The CDR3 nucleotides read TGCGCCAGCAGCTTGGGGCAGGGAAGTTCACCCCTCCACTTT.

The V call is TRBV28, the J call TRBJ1-2; unclear D gene. The V and J ends lost 4 bases and 6 bases respectively, with 18 bases between them. The CDR3 is 15 amino acids. In germline, CDR1 is MDHEN, CDR2 SYDVKM. CDR3 in amino acids: CASSSHSVLGNGYTF. CDR3 sequence (DNA): TGTGCCAGCAGTTCTCATTCCGTCCTCGGGAATGGCTACACCTTC.

CDR3 sequence reads: CASSPLAGGQGTQYF. The CDR3 DNA follows: TGTGCCAGCAGCCCCCTAGCGGGGGGGCAGGGTACGCAGTATTTT. V usage is TRBV9 and J usage is TRBJ2-3, with 12 positions matching TRBD2. With 4 bases clipped from V and 8 bases from J, the junction kept 8 bases outside the gene matches. Germline lookup yields CDR1 SGDLS and CDR2 YYNGEE. The length of the CDR3 is 15 residues.

This chain joins TRBV30 and TRBJ2-2; TRBD1 matches 7 bases. With 0 bases clipped from V and 6 bases from J, the junction kept 1 base outside the gene matches. The germline V gene has CDR1 GTSNPN and CDR2 SVGIG (reference sequence). The length of the CDR3 is 13 residues. The CDR3 loop is CAWSVQGPGELFF. In DNA, the CDR3 is TGTGCCTGGAGTGTACAGGGGCCCGGGGAGCTGTTTTTT.

The V call is TRBV28, the J call TRBJ1-3; TRBD1 might be the D (6 bases). There are 16 residues in the CDR3. Germline-derived CDR1 and CDR2 are MDHEN and SYDVKM. Between the trimmed V and J ends, which lost 2 bases and 0 bases, there was a span of 11 bases. The CDR3 loop is CASSLGQGSSGNTIYF. DNA of the CDR3: TGTGCCAGCAGTTTAGGGCAGGGGAGCTCTGGAAACACCATATATTTT.

CDR3 sequence reads: CASSPSRGVTDTQYF. The CDR3 coding sequence is TGTGCCAGCAGCCCCTCGCGGGGGGTCACAGATACGCAGTATTTT. The rearrangement uses TRBV7-9 and TRBJ2-3, with TRBD2 identical over 8 bases. This CDR3 region has 15 residues. CDR1 is SEHNR and CDR2 is FQNEAQ in the germline V gene (reference sequence). Germline trimming cut 5 bases from V and 2 bases from J; bases unmatched to any gene: 6.

The V call is TRBV6-6, the J call TRBJ2-2; 11 bases match TRBD1. Germline loops: CDR1 MNHNY, CDR2 SVGAGI (reference sequence). The V segment lost 6 bases and the J segment 7 bases; nucleotides outside the gene matches: 10. This CDR3 comprises 16 residues. CDR3 region: CASSPGQGAYSGELFF. CDR3 DNA: TGTGCCAGCAGCCCCGGACAGGGGGCGTATAGCGGGGAGCTGTTTTTT.

The CDR3: CASSYRLSSYEQYF. CDR3 DNA: TGTGCCAGCAGTTACCGTCTCAGCTCCTACGAGCAGTACTTC. V is TRBV6-2 or TRBV6-3 and J is TRBJ2-7; D not certain. Between the trimmed V and J ends, which lost 2 bases and 0 bases, there was a span of 8 bases. This CDR3 comprises 14 residues. CDR1 and CDR2 from the germline V gene are MNHEY and SVGEGT.

The V and J genes are TRBV6-5 and TRBJ1-2; D might be TRBD1 (6 bases). With 6 bases removed from V and 3 bases from J, the gap between germline ends came to 11 bases. There are 13 residues in the CDR3. CDR1 MNHEY and CDR2 SVGAGI come from the germline V gene. The CDR3 here is CASRPTGHYGYTF. CDR3 DNA sequence: TGTGCCAGCAGACCGACAGGTCACTATGGCTACACCTTC.

The chain joins TRBV18 to TRBJ1-1; 9 nucleotides line up with TRBD1. CDR3 length: 15 residues. V shed 9 bases, J shed 2 bases, and the junction held 10 bases outside the gene matches. Germline lookup yields CDR1 KGHSH and CDR2 LQKENI. CDR3 nucleotides: TGTGCCAGTAAATTTCGGGACAGGGCCAACACTGAAGCTTTCTTT. Protein product: CASKFRDRANTEAFF.

The V gene is TRBV19, the J gene TRBJ1-2; D is ambiguous. Trimming removed 5 bases from V and 0 bases from J, with 10 bases in between. Germline CDR1 LNHDA, CDR2 SQIVND (reference sequence). CDR3 length: 14 residues. CDR3 sequence (DNA): TGTGCCAGTAGTCCCCGCGCCTCTAACTATGGCTACACCTTC. This codes for CASSPRASNYGYTF.

The V and J genes are TRBV7-9 and TRBJ2-2; 7 nucleotides agree with TRBD1. V trimming: 6 bases; J trimming: 4 bases; junction bases outside the gene matches: 8. The CDR3 is 15 residues long. The germline V gene has CDR1 SEHNR and CDR2 FQNEAQ (reference sequence). CDR3: CASRTTGWATGELFF. DNA for the CDR3: TGTGCCAGCAGGACGACAGGGTGGGCCACCGGGGAGCTGTTTTTT.

V gene TRBV5-1 combines with J gene TRBJ2-5, with TRBD1 matching 7 bases. CDR1 is SGHRS and CDR2 is YFSETQ in the germline V gene. The CDR3 is 14 residues long. V lost 4 bases to trimming and J lost 1 base; unmatched junction nucleotides: 4. DNA for the CDR3: TGCGCCAGCAGCCCGGACAGGTCCCAAGAGACCCAGTACTTC. As protein: CASSPDRSQETQYF.